These 20 T cell receptor beta chains share one sample of origin, sequenced in a study of high-grade serous ovarian cancer treatment subgroups. The method was immunoSEQ multiplex PCR; TCRdb's version includes in-frame clones alone and lacks a portion of them. Here the sample spans 1,500 to 2,000 clones, roughly 65% being singletons. Tumor samples were taken before definitive surgery or chemotherapy. The sample consisted of tumor tissue. The receptors come from a human donor with high-grade serous ovarian cancer.

The chain recombines TRBV10-2 with TRBJ1-2; D is uncertain. V lost 4 bases and J lost 2, with 11 bases in between. This CDR3 contains 14 residues. The germline V gene encodes CDR1 WSHSY and CDR2 SAAADI. The CDR3 reads CASSVDGMNYGYTF. CDR3 nucleotides: TGCGCCAGCAGTGTTGACGGGATGAACTATGGCTACACCTTC.

Comment on this clone: At the DNA level, this CDR3 is encoded by other sequences in the same sample as well. This chain links TRBV4-1 with TRBJ2-7, with D possibly TRBD1 on 6 matching bases. The V end lost 0 bases, the J end lost 3 bases, and 15 bases lay between the germline ends. The CDR3 has 16 residues. Germline CDR1 is MGHRA and CDR2 is YSYEKL. The CDR3 is CASSQDHPGDSYEQYF. The CDR3, as DNA: TGCGCCAGCAGCCAAGATCACCCAGGGGATAGCTACGAGCAGTACTTC.

The chain recombines TRBV6-5 with TRBJ2-7; TRBD2 matches at 7 bases. The CDR3 sequence is 15 residues long. Looked up from germline, CDR1 is MNHEY and CDR2 is SVGAGI. V was clipped by 6 bases and J by 3 bases; unmatched bases: 11. CDR3 protein: CASRPLAADRYEQYF. For the CDR3, the DNA is TGTGCCAGCAGACCGCTAGCGGCCGATCGCTACGAGCAGTACTTC.

The genes are TRBV28 and TRBJ1-5; D unclear. The length of the CDR3 is 14 residues. Per the germline V gene, CDR1 is MDHEN and CDR2 is SYDVKM. Deletions cut 5 bases from V and 5 bases from J, with 13 bases between. CDR3 DNA sequence: TGTGCCAGCAGTCCGGGCATCTCCCATCAGCCCCAGCATTTT. The encoded protein is CASSPGISHQPQHF. Full variable domain (rest looked up from reference TRBV28 and TRBJ1-5): DVKVTQSSRYLVKRTGEKVFLECVQDMDHENMFWYRQDPGLGLRLIYFSYDVKMKEKGDIPEGYSVSREKKERFSLILESASTNQTSMYLCASSPGISHQPQHFGDGTRLSIL.

This clone was observed once. The genes are TRBV2 and TRBJ2-1; 8 bases are a match to TRBD2. Trimming cost V 2 bases and J 2 bases; bases outside gene matches: 8. CDR3 length equals 17 residues. The germline gives CDR1 SNHLY, CDR2 FYNNEI. The CDR3 nucleotides are TGTGCCAGCAGTGAATGGGGAACTAGCGGACCCTACAATGAGCAGTTCTTC. Residues: CASSEWGTSGPYNEQFF.

This chain joins TRBV6-5 and TRBJ1-6; 9 nucleotides agree with TRBD1. V lost 6 bases and J lost 10; bases outside the gene matches: 7. The CDR3 sequence is 14 residues long. The V gene's germline CDR1 is MNHEY and CDR2 SVGAGI. CDR3 protein: CASRGGQGGSPLHF. For the CDR3, the DNA is TGTGCCAGCAGGGGGGGACAGGGCGGATCACCCCTCCACTTT.

The rearrangement joins TRBV19 to TRBJ1-5, with D perhaps TRBD1 (5 bases). Germline lookup yields CDR1 LNHDA and CDR2 SQIVND (reference sequence). The V gene lost 7 bases and the J gene lost 2 bases, with 15 bases spanning the gap. CDR3 length: 15 amino acids. In nucleotides, the CDR3 is TGTGCCAGTACCCCCCCAGGGTGGGGCAATCAGCCCCAGCATTTT. This encodes CASTPPGWGNQPQHF.

This chain uses TRBV29-1 with TRBJ2-5; D not certain. Between the trimmed V and J ends, which lost 2 bases and 5 bases, there was a span of 9 bases. This CDR3 spans 12 amino acids. Germline-derived CDR1 and CDR2 are SQVTM and ANQGSEA. CDR3 sequence reads: CSVELSTETQYF. CDR3 sequence (DNA): TGCAGCGTTGAACTCAGCACCGAGACCCAGTACTTC.

The J gene is TRBJ2-6, the V gene TRBV27; D gene unclear. Germline V gene sequence: CDR1 MNHEY, CDR2 SMNVEV (reference sequence). The CDR3 runs 16 residues. With 0 bases removed from V and 0 bases from J, the gap between germline ends came to 6 bases. CDR3 bases: TGTGCCAGCAGTTTATCGGGTTACTCTGGGGCCAACGTCCTGACTTTC. Translating it yields CASSLSGYSGANVLTF.

The chain carries TRBV5-1 and TRBJ2-5; 11 nucleotides align to TRBD2. The germline gives CDR1 SGHRS, CDR2 YFSETQ. This CDR3 is 15 amino acids long. The V gene end was trimmed by 4 bases and the J gene end by 5 bases; junction bases not matched to a gene: 7. The CDR3, as DNA: TGCGCCAGCAGCCCTAGCGGGGGGACGGGGGAGACCCAGTACTTC. Residues: CASSPSGGTGETQYF.

The chain employs TRBV6-5 and TRBJ2-5; 9 nucleotides match TRBD2. Germline V gives CDR1 MNHEY, CDR2 SVGAGI. The CDR3 runs 13 residues. V shed 8 bases, J shed 4 bases, and the junction held 5 bases outside the gene matches. This CDR3 reads CASSGLAIETQYF. The CDR3 nucleotides are TGTGCCAGCTCGGGACTAGCAATAGAGACCCAGTACTTC.

This chain joins TRBV4-3 and TRBJ2-7, with D perhaps assigned TRBD1 or TRBD2 (5 bases each). Deletions cut 6 bases from V and 0 bases from J, with 18 bases between. CDR3 length equals 16 residues. Per germline, CDR1 LGHNA and CDR2 YSLEER. The CDR3 DNA reads as TGCGCCAGCAGACGAGAGCAGGGAGATCTCTCCTACGAGCAGTACTTC. It encodes CASRREQGDLSYEQYF.

This chain connects TRBV2 to TRBJ2-5; no clear D gene. This CDR3 has 13 residues. Trimming removed 2 bases from V and 1 base from J, with 5 bases in between. Germline V gene data show CDR1 as SNHLY and CDR2 as FYNNEI. CDR3 sequence (DNA): TGTGCCAGCAGTGAATTCCTCCAAGAGACCCAGTACTTC. Protein: CASSEFLQETQYF.

V gene TRBV6-1 combines with J gene TRBJ1-6, with D possibly being TRBD1 (6 bases). Germline CDR1 and CDR2: MNHNS and SASEGT. The CDR3 is 16 amino acids. V lost 0 bases to trimming and J lost 5 bases, with 11 bases between them. The CDR3 here is CASSEAGQGNNSPLHF. In DNA, the CDR3 is TGTGCCAGCAGTGAAGCCGGCCAGGGGAATAATTCACCCCTCCACTTT.

The V and J genes are TRBV9 and TRBJ1-3; weak D call: TRBD1 (5 bases). CDR1 and CDR2 (germline): SGDLS, YYNGEE. The CDR3 extends over 15 amino acids. V gave up 0 bases and J gave up 1 base, with 8 bases separating them. DNA for the CDR3: TGTGCCAGCAGCGTAGGGGCAGGGTCTGGAAACACCATATATTTT. It translates to CASSVGAGSGNTIYF.

This chain connects TRBV19 to TRBJ2-5; 7 bases line up with TRBD1. The length of the CDR3 is 12 residues. CDR1 is LNHDA, CDR2 SQIVND, per germline (reference sequence). V lost 5 bases, J lost 11 bases, and 8 bases stayed unmatched. CDR3 residues: CASSPTGEEQYF. The CDR3 nucleotides are TGTGCCAGTAGTCCCACAGGGGAAGAGCAGTACTTC.

This chain connects TRBV2 to TRBJ2-7; D is unresolved. Germline assignment: CDR1 SNHLY and CDR2 FYNNEI. The CDR3 spans 15 residues. Trimming stripped 6 bases from V and 3 bases from J, with 18 bases between. CDR3 loop: CASRNWASLLYEQYF. CDR3 sequence (DNA): TGTGCCAGCAGGAACTGGGCGAGCCTCCTCTACGAGCAGTACTTC.

The chain combines TRBV4-1 with TRBJ2-1, with D possibly TRBD2 on 5 matching bases. Deletions cut 3 bases from V and 7 bases from J, with 16 bases between. The CDR3 is 15 residues long. CDR1 and CDR2 (germline): MGHRA, YSYEKL. The DNA for the CDR3 is TGCGCCAGCAGCCACCCGGACTCGGCTCGGAATGAGCAGTTCTTC. It codes for CASSHPDSARNEQFF.

The rearrangement links TRBV30 to TRBJ1-2; possible D gene TRBD1, 5 bases. Looked up from germline, CDR1 is GTSNPN and CDR2 is SVGIG (reference sequence). Trimming shortened V by 4 bases and J by 4 bases, and 13 bases separated the two germline ends. The CDR3 runs to 13 residues. CDR3 nucleotide sequence: TGTGCCTGGACGGGGACCGGTTTCTATGGCTACACCTTC. As protein: CAWTGTGFYGYTF.

Points on this clone: A read error may produce the germline difference seen at one junction end. The V call is TRBV10-2, the J call TRBJ2-1; 11 bases map to TRBD2. Germline CDR1 reads WSHSY; CDR2 reads SAAADI. The CDR3 extends over 15 amino acids. CDR3 DNA: TGCGCCCGCAGTATGACTATAGCGGGAGGGGTTGAGCAGTTCTTC. It is translated as CARSMTIAGGVEQFF.